This passage covers 32 T cell receptor beta chains from one sample sequenced in a study of blood T cell repertoires in COVID-19. Assay: immunoSEQ multiplex PCR; the TCRdb copy retains only in-frame clones and omits some. The sample lists around 280,000 clones, around 90% occurring once. Sequencing used PBMCs or T cells enriched from blood (not recorded which). The receptors were sampled from a woman aged 40 to 50 who had recovered from COVID-19.

CDR3 in amino acids: CASKKTTGGIFTGANVLTF. The CDR3 DNA follows: TGTGCCAGTAAGAAGACGACAGGGGGAATTTTCACTGGGGCCAACGTCCTGACTTTC. J is TRBJ2-6 and V is TRBV19; 9 positions match TRBD1. Germline V gives CDR1 LNHDA, CDR2 SQIVND (reference sequence). This CDR3 has 19 amino acids. Unmatched junction bases numbered 15, after V lost 7 bases and J lost 2 bases.

V usage is TRBV10-3 and J usage is TRBJ2-3, with D possibly being TRBD2 (6 bases). Germline CDR1 ENHRY, CDR2 SYGVKD. V was clipped by 4 bases and J by 2 bases, with 10 bases between them. The CDR3 has 14 amino acids. CDR3 in DNA: TGTGCCATCAGTGCGGGCGGGGCCACAGATACGCAGTATTTT. It yields the protein CAISAGGATDTQYF.

The chain employs TRBV2 and TRBJ1-2, with a weak D call TRBD1 (5 bases). The CDR3 consists of 13 residues. From germline, CDR1 is SNHLY and CDR2 FYNNEI. Trimming took 9 bases from V and 2 from J, leaving 13 bases between them. CDR3 DNA: TGTGCCAGTACACAGGTTTTGAACTATGGCTACACCTTC. Translation gives CASTQVLNYGYTF.

The chain employs TRBV9 and TRBJ1-3; TRBD1 might be the D (6 bases). Deletions cut 0 bases from V and 6 bases from J, with 19 bases between. The V gene's germline CDR1 is SGDLS and CDR2 YYNGEE. This CDR3 has 17 amino acids. CDR3 in amino acids: CASSVGGTFDAANTIYF. In DNA form, the CDR3 reads TGTGCCAGCAGCGTAGGGGGGACATTCGATGCTGCAAACACCATATATTTT.

The V gene is TRBV12-3 or TRBV12-4, the J gene TRBJ1-1, with 8 bases lining up with TRBD1. The trim removed 5 bases at V and 10 bases at J, leaving 6 bases unmatched. CDR3 length: 12 residues. The CDR3 here is CASSTQGAGAFF. The DNA of the CDR3 is TGTGCCAGCAGTACGCAGGGGGCCGGAGCTTTCTTT.

The chain is built from TRBV6-5 and TRBJ2-1; D may be TRBD1 (6 bases). The V end lost 2 bases, the J end lost 10 bases, and 12 bases lay between the germline ends. CDR3 length: 13 amino acids. CDR1 and CDR2 from the germline V gene are MNHEY and SVGAGI. The CDR3 spells CASSYTTGIEQFF. The CDR3, as DNA: TGTGCCAGCAGTTACACAACAGGGATAGAGCAGTTCTTC.

The chain recombines TRBV28 with TRBJ1-2; no firm D call. The CDR3 spans 11 residues. From germline, CDR1 is MDHEN and CDR2 SYDVKM. The V end was cut by 3 bases, the J end by 4 bases, with 3 bases between. DNA of the CDR3: TGTGCCAGCAGTTTCCGCTATGGCTACACCTTC. Residues: CASSFRYGYTF.

The gene calls are TRBV6-4 and TRBJ2-5; 8 bases map to TRBD2. There are 15 residues in the CDR3. Trimming took 5 bases from V and 5 from J; bases not matched to a gene: 10. Per the germline V gene, CDR1 is MRHNA and CDR2 is SNTAGT. CDR3 residues: CASSRSSGSSETQYF. CDR3 nucleotides: TGTGCCAGCAGTCGGTCCAGCGGGAGCAGTGAGACCCAGTACTTC.

V is TRBV15 and J is TRBJ1-1; D ambiguous. Trimming cost V 1 base and J 4 bases, with 13 bases left between them. CDR3 size: 15 residues. Germline V gene data show CDR1 as LNHNV and CDR2 as YYDKDF (reference sequence). The CDR3 DNA is TGTGCCACCAGCAGAGGACCAGCGCTGGGCACTGAAGCTTTCTTT. Encoded protein: CATSRGPALGTEAFF.

This clone has only a few counts. The chain employs TRBV11-2 and TRBJ2-3; unclear D gene. The CDR3 sequence is 11 residues long. Per germline, CDR1 SGHAT and CDR2 FQNNGV. V lost 4 bases, J lost 6 bases, and 5 bases lay in between. The CDR3 is CASSSEDTQYF. CDR3 bases: TGTGCCAGCAGCTCTGAGGATACGCAGTATTTT. The complete variable domain, with remaining parts taken from reference TRBV11-2 and TRBJ2-3, reads EAGVAQSPRYKIIEKRQSVAFWCNPISGHATLYWYQQILGQGPKLLIQFQNNGVVDDSQLPKDRFSAERLKGVDSTLKIQPAKLEDSAVYLCASSSEDTQYFGPGTRLTVL.

This rearrangement joins TRBV19 to TRBJ2-3, with 9 bases that match TRBD2. Germline V lookup: CDR1 LNHDA, CDR2 SQIVND (reference sequence). This CDR3 has 17 amino acids. V was pared by 8 bases and J by 6 bases, with 18 bases of the junction left unmatched. CDR3 residues: CASAIELSGSTLDTQYF. CDR3 nucleotide sequence: TGTGCCAGTGCTATCGAACTTAGCGGGAGTACGTTGGATACGCAGTATTTT. Complete variable domain (other parts from reference TRBV19 and TRBJ2-3): DGGITQSPKYLFRKEGQNVTLSCEQNLNHDAMYWYRQDPGQGLRLIYYSQIVNDFQKGDIAEGYSVSREKKESFPLTVTSAQKNPTAFYLCASAIELSGSTLDTQYFGPGTRLTVL.

This clone appeared a single time. V and J are TRBV28 and TRBJ1-5; no clear D gene. Trimming removed 6 bases at V and 0 bases at J, with 12 bases between. CDR3 size: 15 residues. Germline V gene data show CDR1 as MDHEN and CDR2 as SYDVKM. DNA of the CDR3: TGTGCCAGCAGCGGGAGTCGATATAGCAATCAGCCCCAGCATTTT. It codes for CASSGSRYSNQPQHF.

The chain uses TRBV18 and TRBJ1-1; 7 bases line up with TRBD1. Germline loops: CDR1 KGHSH, CDR2 LQKENI. The CDR3 is 14 residues long. The V and J ends lost 4 bases and 6 bases, in that order; junction bases with no gene match: 8. The CDR3 sequence: CASSLQGVLPEAFF. CDR3 bases: TGTGCCAGCTCACTTCAGGGGGTTCTTCCTGAAGCTTTCTTT. The full variable domain, its missing parts supplied by reference TRBV18 and TRBJ1-1, is NAGVMQNPRHLVRRRGQEARLRCSPMKGHSHVYWYRQLPEEGLKFMVYLQKENIIDESGMPKERFSAEFPKEGPSILRIQQVVRGDSAAYFCASSLQGVLPEAFFGQGTRLTVV.

The chain recombines TRBV5-1 with TRBJ2-1; TRBD2 aligns across 8 bases. V gave up 3 bases and J gave up 11 bases; unmatched junction bases: 13. Looked up from germline, CDR1 is SGHRS and CDR2 is YFSETQ. This CDR3 contains 15 residues. The CDR3 region has the DNA TGCGCCAGCAGCTCCGGGGACTCAGCGGGGGTCCAGCAGTTCTTC. Translation: CASSSGDSAGVQQFF.

The rearrangement uses TRBV4-3 and TRBJ1-4; 7 bases map to TRBD1. The CDR3 is 15 residues long. The junction had 5 bases not matched to a gene; V was cut back by 1 base and J by 6 bases. Germline assignment: CDR1 LGHNA and CDR2 YSLEER. DNA for the CDR3: TGCGCCAGCAGCCAAGGTGGCAGGGGGTATGAAAAACTGTTTTTT. As protein: CASSQGGRGYEKLFF.

This rearrangement joins TRBV7-9 to TRBJ2-7, with TRBD2 identical over 12 bases. V dropped 5 bases and J dropped 7; count of bases not matched to a gene: 12. Germline V gene lookup returns CDR1 SEHNR and CDR2 FQNEAQ (reference sequence). This CDR3 is built from 16 residues. CDR3 in DNA: TGTGCCAGCAGCCAGGCGACTAGCGGGAGATGGTGGGAGCAGTACTTC. It codes for CASSQATSGRWWEQYF.

The J gene is TRBJ1-4, the V gene TRBV6-1; D may be TRBD1 (5 bases). The CDR3 extends over 17 amino acids. Germline lookup yields CDR1 MNHNS and CDR2 SASEGT. The germline V and J ends were trimmed by 2 bases and 2 bases, with 15 bases remaining between them. The CDR3 sequence is CASSETKAGSTNEKLFF. The CDR3 DNA is TGTGCCAGCAGTGAAACTAAGGCAGGGTCCACTAATGAAAAACTGTTTTTT.

The chain carries TRBV28 and TRBJ2-6; TRBD1 matches at 11 bases. The CDR3 consists of 19 residues. The germline V gene has CDR1 MDHEN and CDR2 SYDVKM. V trimming: 6 bases; J trimming: 0 bases; junction bases outside the gene matches: 10. The CDR3 spells CASRFRTGTGGSGANVLTF. CDR3 bases: TGTGCCAGCAGATTCCGGACCGGGACAGGGGGCTCTGGGGCCAACGTCCTGACTTTC.

This chain connects TRBV28 to TRBJ1-2; D not resolved. With 2 bases removed from V and 7 bases from J, the gap between germline ends came to 8 bases. CDR3 length equals 12 residues. CDR1 MDHEN and CDR2 SYDVKM come from the germline V gene. The chain's CDR3 is CASSLIQSGYTF. The DNA for the CDR3 is TGTGCCAGCAGTTTAATCCAATCTGGCTACACCTTC.

The chain recombines TRBV19 with TRBJ2-7; TRBD2 matches 13 bases. The germline V gene encodes CDR1 LNHDA and CDR2 SQIVND (reference sequence). The length of the CDR3 is 16 residues. V gave up 5 bases and J gave up 2 bases; unmatched junction bases: 6. The CDR3 loop reads CASSERLAGGAYEQYF. The CDR3 region has the DNA TGTGCCAGTAGTGAACGACTAGCGGGAGGCGCCTACGAGCAGTACTTC.

The chain couples TRBV7-2 to TRBJ1-2, with TRBD1 matching over 8 bases. The V and J ends lost 4 bases and 4 bases, in that order; junction bases with no gene match: 8. This CDR3 spans 15 amino acids. The germline gives CDR1 SGHTA, CDR2 FQGNSA. CDR3: CASSSQTGEGYGYTF. The CDR3 coding sequence is TGTGCCAGCAGCTCACAGACAGGGGAGGGCTATGGCTACACCTTC.

This clone was seen a handful of times. The chain recombines TRBV28 with TRBJ1-1, with D unresolved. Trimming took off 2 bases at V and 5 bases at J, with 9 bases between the two ends. The CDR3 runs to 13 residues. Germline V gene lookup returns CDR1 MDHEN and CDR2 SYDVKM. CDR3 sequence reads: CASSLDQETEAFF. Written as DNA, the CDR3 is TGTGCCAGCAGTTTAGACCAGGAAACTGAAGCTTTCTTT.

V usage is TRBV2 and J usage is TRBJ1-2; maybe TRBD1 (6 bases). Deletions cut 9 bases from V and 4 bases from J, with 15 bases between. The CDR3 consists of 13 residues. Germline CDR1 SNHLY, CDR2 FYNNEI. In nucleotides, the CDR3 is TGTGCCAGACGTCTCGCGGGGGCCTATGGCTACACCTTC. Encoded protein: CARRLAGAYGYTF.

The CDR3 loop is CASSKKASGRAYEQYF. DNA of the CDR3: TGTGCCAGCAGCAAAAAGGCTAGCGGGAGGGCCTACGAGCAGTACTTC. J is TRBJ2-7 and V is TRBV21-1; the table's TRBD2 call for D was not verified on the DNA. TRBV21-1 is designated a pseudogene. The CDR3 runs 16 residues.

This clone appeared a single time. CDR3 amino acids: CASRELGRAAYEQYF. CDR3 in DNA: TGTGCCAGCAGGGAACTCGGGAGGGCTGCCTACGAGCAGTACTTC. The chain links TRBV28 to TRBJ2-7, with 8 bases aligning to TRBD2. The V segment lost 6 bases and the J segment 2 bases; nucleotides outside the gene matches: 9. The CDR3 contains 15 residues. Germline V gene data show CDR1 as MDHEN and CDR2 as SYDVKM.

The chain employs TRBV21-1 and TRBJ2-5; the tabulated D call, TRBD2, remains unverified against the DNA. TRBV21-1 is labeled a pseudogene. CDR3 length: 18 amino acids. This CDR3 is CAKNPDTSLLAGGETQYF. The DNA for the CDR3 is TGTGCCAAAAACCCGGACACCAGCCTTCTAGCGGGAGGTGAGACCCAGTACTTC.

The chain joins TRBV5-6 to TRBJ2-7; D not certain. Germline CDR1 reads SGHDT; CDR2 reads YYEEEE. Trimming took 0 bases from V and 3 from J, leaving 16 bases between them. The CDR3 is made up of 16 amino acids. CDR3 amino acids: CASSLGFGQQVYEQYF. In DNA, the CDR3 is TGTGCCAGCAGCTTGGGTTTTGGTCAGCAGGTCTACGAGCAGTACTTC.

The chain recombines TRBV7-9 with TRBJ2-3; 16 nucleotides align to TRBD2. Germline CDR1 is SEHNR and CDR2 is FQNEAQ (reference sequence). This CDR3 spans 16 amino acids. V shed 5 bases and J 5 bases; nucleotides not matched to a gene: 4. The CDR3 DNA reads TGTGCCAGCAGCCCAGGGACTAGCGGGAGGGGAGATACGCAGTATTTT. Amino acid sequence: CASSPGTSGRGDTQYF.

This chain uses TRBV4-1 with TRBJ1-5, with D perhaps matching TRBD1 (6 bases). Germline assignment: CDR1 MGHRA and CDR2 YSYEKL. CDR3 size: 16 residues. V lost 5 bases and J lost 0, with 14 bases in between. The CDR3 coding sequence is TGCGCCAGCAGCGCAGGGACATCCTATAGCAATCAGCCCCAGCATTTT. This translates into CASSAGTSYSNQPQHF.

The chain is built from TRBV5-5 and TRBJ1-5; 8 bases are shared with TRBD1. The germline CDR1 and CDR2 sequences are SGHKS and YYEKEE (reference sequence). CDR3 size: 14 residues. V lost 4 bases, J lost 7 bases, and 7 bases stayed unmatched. The CDR3 nucleotides read TGTGCCAGCAGCGTACAGGGGGGGGGCCAGCCCCAGCATTTT. Amino acids: CASSVQGGGQPQHF.

The rearrangement uses TRBV9 and TRBJ2-2, with 7 bases lining up with TRBD2. Losses at the gene ends were 4 bases for V and 5 bases for J; bases not matched to a gene: 8. The CDR3 loop spans 15 amino acids. Germline lookup yields CDR1 SGDLS and CDR2 YYNGEE. This chain's CDR3 is CASSPTGEGTGELFF. CDR3 nucleotide sequence: TGTGCCAGCAGCCCAACGGGGGAGGGGACCGGGGAGCTGTTTTTT.

The V and J genes are TRBV18 and TRBJ2-5; 8 bases line up with TRBD1. The V gene's germline CDR1 is KGHSH and CDR2 LQKENI. V was pared by 6 bases and J by 2 bases, with 5 bases of the junction left unmatched. This CDR3 is built from 14 residues. CDR3 in amino acids: CASSRTGGQETQYF. The CDR3 coding sequence is TGTGCCAGCTCCAGAACAGGGGGGCAAGAGACCCAGTACTTC. The whole variable domain, filled in from reference TRBV18 and TRBJ2-5, reads NAGVMQNPRHLVRRRGQEARLRCSPMKGHSHVYWYRQLPEEGLKFMVYLQKENIIDESGMPKERFSAEFPKEGPSILRIQQVVRGDSAAYFCASSRTGGQETQYFGPGTRLLVL.